The TCR beta chain under discussion was sequenced for a study of cytomegalovirus exposure and HLA in healthy donors (dated by TCRdb to the late 2010s). With respect to the entire study: According to an earlier analysis of several hundred of the donors, some 170 million T cells yielded 100 million or so unique TCR beta sequences and more than 250 Gb of sequence data. An early release covering roughly 640 HLA-typed donors comprised about 300 gigabases of sequencing data and approximately 85 million unique TCR sequences. Among the approximately 400 genotyped donors, approximately 76% belonged to the genetic ancestry cluster associated with self-reported Caucasian donors. The study was designed to test whether signatures of past pathogen exposure could be identified by cataloging public T cell receptors. The study used immunosequencing to profile the T cell repertoires of 666 subjects and linked those repertoires to cytomegalovirus serostatus. A separate validation cohort of over 95 different subjects was used in addition to the approximately 610-subject first cohort. To predict cytomegalovirus infection status, the study combined high-throughput TCR immunosequencing, statistical association of individual TCRs with disease status, and machine learning. A later analysis re-analyzed previously published TCR beta repertoires from 600 to 850 donors and added high-resolution HLA genotyping to study TCR occurrence patterns. In the later analysis, no new phenotypic data were used to find candidate immune exposures; instead, reliance was placed on TCR beta sequences and their occurrence across donors. An earlier analysis of roughly 580 of the donors used high-throughput TCR beta sequencing to judge whether each TCR beta V gene segment behaved as functional or pseudogenic. Donor age, sex, ethnicity and CMV serostatus were compiled together with the repertoire data. A later genetic analysis used genome-wide SNP genotypes for about three fifths of the 666 donors, treating that subset as a discovery cohort. All discovery cohort repertoires had been generated on a single sequencing platform. Both class I and class II loci were covered by HLA typing, at four-digit resolution. The number of typed donors differed by locus: about 620-640 for A, B, C, DRB1 and DQB1; some 540 for DQA1; approximately 610 for DPA1; and 400 to 480 for DPB1. Several DR-DQ haplotypes were handled as single units for association and clustering, since linkage in the cohort was strong. Among approximately 370 genotyped donors of the cohort, an average of around 220,000 unique TCR beta nucleotide sequences was sequenced per donor, of which about 18% were non-productive.

The protocol used for the library was the immunoSEQ multiplex PCR assay. For the multiplex PCR, a mixture combining 60 forward primers for TCR Vbeta segments and 13 reverse primers for TCR Jbeta segments was used. The CDR3 region of rearranged TCR beta genes was amplified from genomic DNA with a multiplex PCR assay. The Illumina HiSeq System was used to sequence the amplified TCR beta libraries as 87-base-pair reads. The original methods were these. In a later analysis, about 80 million unique TCR beta chains were counted across the roughly 670 repertoires, and roughly 9.9 million of these chains were shared by at least two donors. Raw reads were error-corrected and collapsed into unique sequences by a nearest-neighbor algorithm in which closely related sequences were merged to remove PCR and sequencing errors. To assign V, D and J gene segments, CDR3 sequences were aligned to IMGT reference sequences. For a sequence to be retained, a match of at least six nucleotides was required to both a V gene segment and a J gene segment. A rearrangement was called productive if the CDR3 had no stop codons and remained in frame with V and J, and every other rearrangement was called non-productive. CDR3 was defined by IMGT convention, running from the second conserved V-encoded cysteine to the conserved J-encoded phenylalanine. The earlier analysis of about 620 of the donors excluded sequences that lacked an unambiguous match to a single V gene segment. An earlier analysis of about 600 of the donors called V segments functional above 56.7% productive rearrangements and segregating when the between-donor standard deviation exceeded 5%. A statistical classification framework was built to diagnose cytomegalovirus status from the catalog of TCR beta chain sequences. In a later analysis, TCR nucleotide sequences were compared against IMGT/GENE-DB human TR gene sequences so that V and J genes could be assigned. The TCRdist pipeline was used in a later analysis to assign CDR3 sequences and most-parsimonious VDJ recombination scenarios. In a later analysis, each TCR beta chain was defined by its CDR3 amino acid sequence together with its V-gene family, and reads lacking a unique V-gene family were excluded. In a later analysis, around 650 highly shared, low-generation-probability nucleotide sequences were removed to address suspected cross-contamination and a sequencing artifact. In a later analysis, a clonal expansion index was calculated for each public chain from normalized within-repertoire ranks of inferred template counts. A later analysis computed generation probabilities with a VDJ recombination model fitted to out-of-frame rearrangements, and checked the results against IGoR. Hypergeometric tests were used in a later analysis to score TCR-TCR, TCR-HLA and TCR-CMV co-occurrence, with a repertoire-size bias correction applied to the TCR pairs. A later analysis estimated false discovery rates by permuting HLA or CMV assignments 20 times. In a later analysis, co-occurring TCRs were grouped with DBSCAN, and TCRdist sequence similarity was added when clustering was performed within HLA-allele-positive subsets. Co-occurrence clustering excluded repertoires with fewer than 30,000 or more than 120,000 public chains, plus five with anomalous nucleotide sharing. Sourced from immuneACCESS, this table was stored by TCRdb with only in-frame sequences that have V and J called. A share of the clones is absent; for the studies checked, an unresolved V gene accounts for under half, and the remainder has no known explanation. The DNA was the basis for D and trimming; V, J and clone size are from that table. The sample table holds over 200,000 clones, of which more than 75% were seen once. The ten largest clones represent roughly 1.3% of the sample.

The cohort was made up of roughly 670 healthy bone marrow donors. All cohort members were sampled while nominally healthy, although unrecorded immune exposures were likely present. Of the 700 or so cohort members, about 280 had positive CMV serostatus and about 330 had negative CMV serostatus, and CMV serostatus was not recorded for the donor. A peripheral blood sample was collected from each donor, and TCR beta sequencing was performed on peripheral blood mononuclear cells. The Qiagen DNeasy Blood Extraction Kit was used to extract genomic DNA from the blood cell samples. What the authors observed across the whole study: A total of 150 or so TCR beta chains were listed by the study as associated with cytomegalovirus. V-gene and J-gene trimming of TCR beta chains was associated with a missense DCLRE1C variant in a later genetic analysis, and the association was replicated in an independent cohort. Sequencing depth was assumed to be roughly uniform across donors in the presence/absence analyses, though that assumption may not hold. A later analysis reported that several top co-occurrence clusters appeared linked to parvovirus B19, influenza, CMV and Epstein-Barr virus. In an earlier analysis of fewer than 750 of the donors, most TCR beta V segments were observed in productive rearrangements about 87% or about 30% of the time, broadly matching IMGT annotations. Because the 87-base-pair reads could not distinguish some IMGT-functional V segments, including TRBV6-2 and TRBV6-3, those segments were excluded. A later analysis associated 15,000 to 20,000 TCR beta sequences with specific HLA alleles at a false discovery rate of 0.05. A cluster of highly shared sequence variants was judged likely to represent a technical artifact of the sequencing pipeline. Across donors, most TCR sequences were observed very rarely, whereas some public TCRs were present in many individuals. The earlier analysis of 587 of the donors excluded fewer than 20 rarely observed V segments, including chromosome 9 orphons, because counts were too low. The authors suggested that the approach could potentially be extended to other disease states and immunological phenotypes. Most CMV-associated TCR beta chains appeared to be HLA-restricted in a later analysis, and the HLA associations seemed to be driven largely by CMV exposure. Immune exposure information for the cohort was limited to CMV serostatus. In a later genetic analysis, fewer N-insertions in productive TCRs were reported among donors in an Asian-associated ancestry cluster than the roughly 700-donor mean. Linkage disequilibrium might explain the correlated functional status among segregating V segments, but an unknown experimental factor could not be excluded. A further reported finding was that TCR beta sequences accurately predicted the HLA-A and HLA-B alleles for most subjects in the first cohort. According to a later analysis, TCR association rates differed among HLA loci, with DRB1 alleles showing the most associated TCRs and HLA-C alleles showing the fewest. In a later analysis, HLA-associated TCR beta chains were found to be more clonally expanded and to have lower generation probabilities than equally common non-associated chains. This cohort had only TCR beta chains sequenced, and the lack of alpha or paired-chain data limited which features could be detected. Assigning TCR associations to individual alleles was difficult when HLA alleles, especially DR and DQ, strongly co-occurred. In vitro tests confirmed that three of the cytomegalovirus-associated TCR beta chains recognize cytomegalovirus antigens. The classifier was reported to diagnose cytomegalovirus status with high specificity and sensitivity in both the original cohort and the validation cohort. Because HLA typing was missing for some donors at each locus, association tests included only the typed subset.

From its cysteine to its phenylalanine, the CDR3 spans 16 amino acids. Here the CDR3 DNA is all that survives: 48 bases in frame from base 1. CDR1 and CDR2 are drawn from the germline V gene: SGHRS, YFSETQ. At the junction V is shortened by 1 base and J by 7 bases; bases outside the gene matches: 9. Remarks on this clone: The clone's antigen remains unknown. One base away there is no much larger clone; base qualities are not given.

Sequenced: PBMCs. The TCR comes from a human donor in good health. The rearranged segments are TRBV5-1 and TRBJ1-4; TRBD1 lines up with 8 middle nucleotides. This receptor carries the CDR3 CASSLTGQGRGEKLFF. The nucleotide sequence is TGCGCCAGCAGCTTGACCGGACAGGGCCGCGGTGAAAAACTGTTTTTT.